This T cell receptor beta chain was sequenced in a study of monozygotic twins with inflammatory bowel disease. Study findings and constraints: Fewer shared clonotypes with others were found in IBD patients than in healthy twins, especially with disease activity. Using the inverse Simpson index, IBD patients had lower TCRbeta diversity than healthy co-twins.

Isolation of total RNA was performed on whole blood, with no prior T cell sorting. The template-switching step introduced UMIs that carried a 6-nucleotide sample barcode. TCRdb reprocessed the 5' RACE reads, keeping one entry per CDR3 protein, no DNA. The sample has around 380,000 distinct CDR3 sequences. On this clonotype: Its antigen remains unknown.

Germline-derived CDR1 and CDR2 are SGHTA and FQGTGA. The CDR3 has 16 residues. The sequencing input was blood. The receptor was isolated from a human donor with ulcerative colitis or Crohn's disease, or a healthy co-twin of an affected twin (not recorded which). V gene TRBV7-3 combines with J gene TRBJ2-1; TCRdb's D call, TRBD1, is unchecked because there is no DNA. The CDR3 sequence is CASSLTSGQGSNEQFF.